What follows describes a single T cell receptor (beta chain). Its antigen remains unidentified. Base quality data are lacking; no much larger clone is found one base away. The record originates from a study of Ad26.COV2.S vaccination and SARS-CoV-2 variants (dated by TCRdb to the early 2020s). About the investigation overall: Donors in the vaccine arm were drawn from COV1001, a multicentre, randomized, double-blind, placebo-controlled phase I-IIa trial testing Ad26.COV2.S in healthy adults. Ad26.COV2.S was administered intramuscularly at a dose of 5x10^10 or 1x10^11 viral particles, either as one shot or as two shots given 56 days apart. The specificity and breadth of SARS-CoV-2-reactive T cell receptors after Ad26.COV2.S vaccination were assessed by TCRbeta repertoire sequencing. A total of around 32 samples were included in the TCR-sequenced set, comprising around 19 Ad26.COV2.S vaccine recipients, 5 placebo recipients and 8 SARS-CoV-2 convalescent individuals. Participants in the trial were split at random into five groups of five each, receiving low-dose or high-dose Ad26.COV2.S once or twice, or else placebo on both occasions. Blinding of investigators to trial group allocation was maintained during experiments and outcome assessment.

Trimming accounts for 3 bases at V and 4 bases at J, while the number of junction bases matched to no gene is 5. The CDR3 measures 14 amino acids from cysteine to phenylalanine. Solely the CDR3 DNA is kept, with 42 bases framed from the first base. For CDR1 and CDR2, the germline V gene lists SGHDT and YYEEEE. The paper as a whole reports these results and caveats: Compared with placebo recipients, Ad26.COV2.S recipients showed higher spike-specific TCR breadth (P = 0.0014). Vaccine and placebo recipients had comparable non-spike TCR breadth, which fits with the vaccine containing only spike. The study was not powered to compare responses between vaccine doses or regimens. Substantial breadth of spike-specific CD8+ and CD4+ T cell responses was reported after vaccination. According to the authors, total T cell responses may have been underestimated by the TCR breadth and depth analyses.

What this sample's treatment or condition label stands for: 19 received Ad26.COV2.S at low or high dose, single or two shots; about five received placebo; per-sample allocation not given. Repertoires of vaccine and placebo recipients were sequenced from samples collected on day 63 after the first injection. Between 29 July and 7 August 2020, Cohort 1b enrolled about 27 adults aged 18-55 years at one site in Boston, USA. As a vaccine, Ad26.COV2.S was a replication-incompetent adenovirus type 26 vector that expressed a prefusion-stabilized SARS-CoV-2 spike protein derived from the original Wuhan strain. TCRbeta CDR3 regions were sequenced with the immunoSEQ Assay. After extraction, genomic DNA underwent amplification by bias-controlled multiplex PCR, followed by high-throughput sequencing. On the study's bioinformatics: Collapsing and filtering of sequences were performed to quantify the absolute abundance of each unique TCRbeta CDR3 region. T cell fraction was estimated by normalizing TCRbeta template counts to usable DNA, with usable DNA measured through amplification of reference genes found in all nucleated cells. Repertoire TCRs were annotated as SARS-CoV-2-specific by exact matching of V gene, CDR3 amino acid sequence and J gene to a known reactive TCR set. The reference SARS-CoV-2 TCR set came from MIRA and was filtered for enrichment in COVID-19-positive ImmuneCODE repertoires, removing public or cross-reactive TCRs. Drawing on the MIRA antigens, annotated TCRs were analysed further at the level of specific ORF or position within ORF. Depth was the summed frequency of annotated unique rearrangements, while breadth was defined as annotated unique rearrangements over total unique productive rearrangements. TCR breadth was compared between groups using two-sided Wilcoxon rank-sum tests. TCRdb holds this immuneACCESS table with in-frame rearrangements only. Some clones are missing; in checked studies, unresolved V genes explain under half, and the rest has no known cause. V, J and clone size derive from that table, while D and trimming were established from the DNA sequence. This sample comprises approximately 480,000 clones, 70% to 90% of them detected only once. The top ten clones comprise roughly 13% of the sample.

Recombination connected TRBV5-6 to TRBJ1-2; 8 bases in the junction line up with TRBD1. This sequence originates from a person between 18 and 65 years old who received the Ad26.COV2.S COVID-19 vaccine or a placebo. The sample was peripheral blood, taken in a trial of Ad26.COV2.S vaccine versus placebo. The sequenced DNA is TGTGCCAGCAGCTCTAGGACAGGGTCCTATGGCTACACCTTC. Translated, it reads CASSSRTGSYGYTF.